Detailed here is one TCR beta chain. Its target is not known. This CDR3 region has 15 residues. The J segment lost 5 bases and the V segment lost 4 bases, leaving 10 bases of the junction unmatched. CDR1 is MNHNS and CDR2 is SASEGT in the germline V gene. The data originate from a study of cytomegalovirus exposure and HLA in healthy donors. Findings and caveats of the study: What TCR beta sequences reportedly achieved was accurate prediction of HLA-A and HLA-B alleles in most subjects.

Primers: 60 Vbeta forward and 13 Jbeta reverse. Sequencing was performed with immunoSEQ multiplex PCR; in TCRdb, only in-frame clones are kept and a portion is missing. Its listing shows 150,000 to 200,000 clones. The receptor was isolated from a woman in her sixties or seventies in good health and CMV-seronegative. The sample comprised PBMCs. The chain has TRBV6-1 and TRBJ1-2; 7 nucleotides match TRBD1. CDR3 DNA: TGTGCCAGCAGTGTACAAATGGACAGGCGTTATGGCTACACCTTC. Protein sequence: CASSVQMDRRYGYTF.